Shown below are 20 T cell receptor beta chains from a single sample sequenced in a study of cytomegalovirus exposure and HLA in healthy donors (dated by TCRdb to 2016 to 2017). Receptors were amplified or captured by the immunoSEQ multiplex PCR assay. A mixture of 60 forward primers for TCR Vbeta segments and 13 reverse primers for TCR Jbeta segments was used in the multiplex PCR. The immuneACCESS repertoire file appears here via TCRdb, limited to in-frame rearrangements. These files lack a portion of the clones; in checked studies, under half of the deficit traces to unresolved V genes, and the cause of the others is not known. In all, the sample holds over 150,000 clones, and approximately 76% of those were seen once. The ten biggest clones cover under 7% of the sample. What was sequenced was PBMCs. Source of these receptors: a woman under 30 in good health and CMV-seropositive.

This clone turned up a few times. The CDR3 loop reads CASSKDLGARGTQYF. CDR3 nucleotide sequence: TGTGCCAGCAGTAAGGATCTAGGCGCACGGGGAACCCAGTACTTC. The J gene is TRBJ2-5, the V gene TRBV6-5; D may be TRBD2 (5 bases). Trimming took 5 bases from V and 8 from J, leaving 21 bases between them. Germline V gene data show CDR1 as MNHEY and CDR2 as SVGAGI. The CDR3 has 15 residues.

J is TRBJ1-4 and V is TRBV29-1; D uncertain. In germline, CDR1 is SQVTM, CDR2 ANQGSEA. V shed 8 bases and J shed 4 bases, with 11 bases lying between them. This CDR3 has 12 residues. The CDR3 is CSTIDINEKLFF. In DNA form, the CDR3 reads TGCAGCACAATAGACATTAATGAAAAACTGTTTTTT.

The CDR3 region is CASSSTGIAKNIQYF. The CDR3 DNA reads as TGTGCCAGCAGCTCGACAGGGATCGCGAAAAACATTCAGTACTTC. The rearrangement joins TRBV7-9 to TRBJ2-4; 7 bases match TRBD1. Germline V lookup: CDR1 SEHNR, CDR2 FQNEAQ (reference sequence). The CDR3 has 15 residues. The trim removed 4 bases at V and 4 bases at J, leaving 7 bases unmatched.

This chain connects TRBV25-1 to TRBJ1-2; 7 bases are a match to TRBD1. The junction had 15 bases not matched to a gene; V was cut back by 4 bases and J by 7 bases. The CDR3 is 16 residues long. CDR1 is MGHDK, CDR2 SYGVNS, per germline. CDR3 in amino acids: CASSVESTGRVRGYTF. The CDR3 DNA is TGTGCCAGCAGTGTTGAATCGACAGGGAGAGTACGTGGCTACACCTTC.

The chain combines TRBV18 with TRBJ2-5; 7 positions agree with TRBD2. Germline V gene data show CDR1 as KGHSH and CDR2 as LQKENI. The J segment lost 2 bases and the V segment lost 5 bases, leaving 8 bases of the junction unmatched. The CDR3 loop spans 15 amino acids. Here the CDR3 DNA reads TGTGCCAGCTCATCTACGGGGGGTCGTCAAGAGACCCAGTACTTC. It encodes CASSSTGGRQETQYF.

This clone came up once. The rearrangement joins TRBV9 to TRBJ2-5, with TRBD1 identical over 9 bases. CDR3 size: 16 residues. Germline CDR1 SGDLS, CDR2 YYNGEE. J gave up 4 bases and V 4 bases, and 11 bases lay outside the gene matches. The CDR3 here is CASSQIPGQGRETQYF. CDR3 bases: TGTGCCAGCAGCCAAATTCCGGGACAGGGACGAGAGACCCAGTACTTC. Complete variable domain (other parts from reference TRBV9 and TRBJ2-5): DSGVTQTPKHLITATGQRVTLRCSPRSGDLSVYWYQQSLDQGLQFLIQYYNGEERAKGNILERFSAQQFPDLHSELNLSSLELGDSALYFCASSQIPGQGRETQYFGPGTRLLVL.

The chain recombines TRBV14 with TRBJ2-1; 11 bases line up with TRBD1. V lost 6 bases and J lost 7; bases outside the gene matches: 5. The CDR3 runs to 14 residues. In germline, CDR1 is SGHDN, CDR2 FVKESK. The CDR3 loop reads CASSAGTGGNEQFF. CDR3 in DNA: TGTGCCAGCAGTGCCGGGACAGGGGGGAATGAGCAGTTCTTC.

V and J are TRBV5-8 and TRBJ1-2, with D uncertain. Germline lookup yields CDR1 SGHTS and CDR2 YDEGEE. The CDR3 runs 14 residues. Trimming left V 1 base short and J 0 bases short, with 7 bases between. The CDR3 spells CASSLFRANYGYTF. DNA of the CDR3: TGTGCCAGCAGCTTGTTCCGAGCTAACTATGGCTACACCTTC.

This chain links TRBV7-2 with TRBJ2-1; D is undetermined. CDR1 and CDR2 from the germline V gene are SGHTA and FQGNSA. The CDR3 contains 12 residues. Deletions cut 3 bases from V and 5 bases from J, with 5 bases between. This CDR3 reads CASSFGHNEQFF. CDR3 DNA sequence: TGTGCCAGCAGCTTCGGTCACAATGAGCAGTTCTTC. Variable domain in full (rest from reference TRBV7-2 and TRBJ2-1): GAGVSQSPSNKVTEKGKDVELRCDPISGHTALYWYRQSLGQGLEFLIYFQGNSAPDKSGLPSDRFSAERTGGSVSTLTIQRTQQEDSAVYLCASSFGHNEQFFGPGTRLTVL.

On this clone itself: One junction end disagrees with the germline gene, perhaps due to a read error. The chain recombines TRBV7-9 with TRBJ1-1, with D uncertain. This CDR3 has 12 amino acids. The V gene's germline CDR1 is SEHNR and CDR2 FQNEAQ (reference sequence). The CDR3 loop is CSSSPQNTEAFF. The DNA for the CDR3 is TGTTCCAGCAGCCCCCAGAACACTGAAGCTTTCTTT.

The chain uses TRBV7-2 and TRBJ2-1; TRBD2 agrees at 7 bases. The CDR3 contains 15 residues. Germline V gene data show CDR1 as SGHTA and CDR2 as FQGNSA. J lost 2 bases, V lost 1 base, and 2 bases had no gene match. CDR3 protein: CASSLVRGTYNEQFF. For the CDR3, the DNA is TGTGCCAGCAGCTTAGTGCGGGGGACCTACAATGAGCAGTTCTTC.

Concerning this clone itself: One end of the junction does not line up with germline, which may come from a read error. The chain carries TRBV30 and TRBJ2-7, with 11 bases fitting TRBD1. Germline values: CDR1 GTSNPN, CDR2 SVGIG (reference sequence). This CDR3 is 17 amino acids long. CDR3 residues: CTWSAMGQGGSNYEQYF. CDR3 nucleotide sequence: TGTACCTGGAGTGCTATGGGACAGGGGGGGTCTAACTACGAGCAGTACTTC.

V is TRBV11-2 and J is TRBJ1-1, with TRBD1 as a possible D gene (5 bases). Trimming left V 1 base short and J 3 bases short, with 12 bases between. Per the germline V gene, CDR1 is SGHAT and CDR2 is FQNNGV. This CDR3 comprises 15 residues. CDR3 region: CASSLGSGRDTEAFF. The CDR3 nucleotides are TGTGCCAGCAGCTTAGGATCCGGCAGGGACACTGAAGCTTTCTTT.

The chain uses TRBV5-1 and TRBJ1-1; 7 bases are shared with TRBD1. Germline V lookup: CDR1 SGHRS, CDR2 YFSETQ. V lost 4 bases, J lost 1 base, and 7 bases stayed unmatched. The CDR3 spans 15 residues. CDR3 amino acids: CASSPTGYSNTEAFF. Written as DNA, the CDR3 is TGCGCCAGCAGCCCGACAGGGTATTCGAACACTGAAGCTTTCTTT.

The CDR3 nucleotides are TGTGCCAGCAGTGATGGGGGGGCGCCACGGGATACGCAGTATTTT. As protein: CASSDGGAPRDTQYF. The chain combines TRBV2 with TRBJ2-3; tentatively, D is TRBD2 (7 bases). V gave up 3 bases and J gave up 6 bases, with 16 bases separating them. Germline V gene data show CDR1 as SNHLY and CDR2 as FYNNEI. This CDR3 is 15 amino acids long.

This chain uses TRBV15 with TRBJ1-4; 11 nucleotides line up with TRBD1. The CDR3 length is 16 residues. Trimming took 2 bases from V and 7 from J; bases not matched to a gene: 6. Germline V gene sequence: CDR1 LNHNV, CDR2 YYDKDF (reference sequence). Here the CDR3 reads CATSRLHGTGGEKLFF. Here the CDR3 DNA reads TGTGCCACCAGCAGACTCCACGGGACAGGGGGTGAAAAACTGTTTTTT.

This clone was recorded only once. The chain recombines TRBV27 with TRBJ1-6; 11 bases fit TRBD1. The trim removed 5 bases at V and 7 bases at J, leaving 10 bases unmatched. Germline V gene lookup returns CDR1 MNHEY and CDR2 SMNVEV (reference sequence). This CDR3 contains 17 residues. The CDR3 nucleotides read TGTGCCAGCAGTCGGAAGGGACAGGGGGTGGGGAATTCACCCCTCCACTTT. Residues: CASSRKGQGVGNSPLHF.

J is TRBJ1-2 and V is TRBV19, with 9 bases fitting TRBD1. Trimming at V came to 7 bases and at J to 3 bases, leaving 6 bases not matched to a gene. This CDR3 has 14 residues. Germline lookup yields CDR1 LNHDA and CDR2 SQIVND (reference sequence). Here the CDR3 reads CASNGRDRDYGYTF. The CDR3 DNA is TGTGCCAGTAATGGCAGGGACAGGGACTATGGCTACACCTTC.

The rearrangement joins TRBV7-9 to TRBJ1-1, with 7 bases lining up with TRBD1. The CDR3 covers 17 residues. Germline V gene lookup returns CDR1 SEHNR and CDR2 FQNEAQ (reference sequence). V shed 2 bases, J shed 2 bases, and the junction held 11 bases outside the gene matches. DNA of the CDR3: TGTGCCAGCAGCTTATCCCGTTTGACAGGGAGAAACACTGAAGCTTTCTTT. Translated, it gives CASSLSRLTGRNTEAFF.

The J gene is TRBJ2-7, the V gene TRBV7-9; D may be TRBD2 (5 bases). V dropped 8 bases and J dropped 5 bases, with 19 bases sitting between them. The germline V gene encodes CDR1 SEHNR and CDR2 FQNEAQ (reference sequence). CDR3 length: 14 residues. The CDR3 bases are TGTGCCAGCGGACTTGAGGGCCGAATCGACGAGCAGTACTTC. It encodes CASGLEGRIDEQYF. Based on the CDR3 plus reference TRBV7-9 and TRBJ2-7, the full variable domain is DTGVSQNPRHKITKRGQNVTFRCDPISEHNRLYWYRQTLGQGPEFLTYFQNEAQLEKSRLLSDRFSAERPKGSFSTLEIQRTEQGDSAMYLCASGLEGRIDEQYFGPGTRLTVT.